The clone carrying this T cell receptor beta chain came up once. Its antigen is as yet unknown. The data originate from a study of a mutant IDH1 vaccine in newly diagnosed glioma. Study context: Patients' prior therapy spanned radiotherapy, temozolomide, or both; most underwent both.

This CDR3 contains 11 residues. CDR1 is ENHRY and CDR2 is SYGVKD in the germline V gene. Time point defined: week 23, last vaccination. Every single dose of the vaccine, 300 ug of mutant IDH1 20-mer peptide, came with topical imiquimod. The table came from immunoSEQ multiplex PCR; TCRdb's copy has only in-frame clones and leaves some out. The sample has under 70,000 clones, about 87% seen once. V and J are TRBV10-3 and TRBJ2-5; D remains unclear. With the DNA end fitting TRBJ2-7 better, the J assignment may be wrong. The sample in question was PBMCs, obtained from a glioma patient whose treatment included an IDH1 peptide vaccine. The sequence was obtained from a man between 18 and 35 years old with glioma. The CDR3 sequence: CAISETYEQYF. CDR3 nucleotides: TGTGCCATCAGTGAAACTTACGAGCAGTACTTC.